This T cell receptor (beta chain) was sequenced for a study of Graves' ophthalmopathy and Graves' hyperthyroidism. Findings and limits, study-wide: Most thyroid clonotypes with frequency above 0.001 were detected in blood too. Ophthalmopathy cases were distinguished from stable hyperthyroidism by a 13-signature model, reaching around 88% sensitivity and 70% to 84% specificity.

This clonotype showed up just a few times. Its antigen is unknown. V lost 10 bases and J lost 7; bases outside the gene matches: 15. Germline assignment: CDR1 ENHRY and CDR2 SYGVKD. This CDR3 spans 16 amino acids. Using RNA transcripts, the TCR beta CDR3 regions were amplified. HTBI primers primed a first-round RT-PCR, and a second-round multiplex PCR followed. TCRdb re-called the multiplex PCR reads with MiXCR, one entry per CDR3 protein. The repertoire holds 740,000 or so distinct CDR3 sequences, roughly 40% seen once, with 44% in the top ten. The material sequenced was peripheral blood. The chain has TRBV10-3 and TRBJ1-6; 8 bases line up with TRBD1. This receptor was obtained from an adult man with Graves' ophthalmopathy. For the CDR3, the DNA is TGTGCCAGCATGCGCCGGACAGGGATCGACAATTCACCCCTCCACTTT. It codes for CASMRRTGIDNSPLHF.